Each of the 8 T cell receptor beta chains below was sequenced from the same sample in a study of cytomegalovirus exposure and HLA in healthy donors. PCR employed 60 Vbeta and 13 Jbeta primers. Assay used: immunoSEQ multiplex PCR; TCRdb lists only in-frame clones, some missing. The sample contains roughly 86,000 clones, approximately 60% of which appear only once. Sequencing was done on a sample of PBMCs. The receptors originated from a woman aged 45-60 years in good health and CMV-seropositive.

The chain couples TRBV4-3 to TRBJ2-3; 10 positions agree with TRBD2. Trimming at V came to 1 base and at J to 2 bases, leaving 6 bases not matched to a gene. The V gene's germline CDR1 is LGHNA and CDR2 YSLEER. CDR3 length: 17 residues. For the CDR3, the DNA is TGCGCCAGCAGCCAAGGGGGACTAGCGATCCCCACAGATACGCAGTATTTT. This translates into CASSQGGLAIPTDTQYF.

V gene TRBV6-5 combines with J gene TRBJ1-2; 7 positions match TRBD1. Germline CDR1 is MNHEY and CDR2 is SVGAGI. V trimming: 0 bases; J trimming: 4 bases; junction bases outside the gene matches: 8. CDR3 length equals 16 residues. CDR3 sequence: CASSYSKQGSPYGYTF. CDR3 sequence (DNA): TGTGCCAGCAGTTACTCGAAACAGGGGAGTCCCTATGGCTACACCTTC.

The chain joins TRBV5-4 to TRBJ1-3; 7 nucleotides agree with TRBD1. Per germline, CDR1 SGHNT and CDR2 YYREEE (reference sequence). There are 16 residues in the CDR3. The junction had 9 bases not matched to a gene; V was cut back by 2 bases and J by 4 bases. In DNA form, the CDR3 reads TGTGCCAGCAGCTTATGGGGCGGGACAGTCGGAAACACCATATATTTT. It codes for CASSLWGGTVGNTIYF.

The chain employs TRBV5-6 and TRBJ1-4, with a possible D match to TRBD1 (6 bases). Trimming pared 4 bases from V and 4 bases from J, leaving 17 bases between. The CDR3 consists of 16 residues. Germline V gene lookup returns CDR1 SGHDT and CDR2 YYEEEE. The DNA of the CDR3 is TGTGCCAGCAGCCAATTCACAGGGCCTCTTAATGAAAAACTGTTTTTT. This codes for CASSQFTGPLNEKLFF.

This clone was observed a few times. Other DNA sequences in the same sample also yield this CDR3. The CDR3 nucleotides are TGTGCCTGGAGTGTGTCAGGGGGATTCCACGAGCAGTACTTC. Protein: CAWSVSGGFHEQYF. J is TRBJ2-7 and V is TRBV30, with TRBD1 matching 7 bases. The CDR3 consists of 14 residues. Germline lookup yields CDR1 GTSNPN and CDR2 SVGIG (reference sequence). Trimming took 0 bases from V and 5 from J; bases not matched to a gene: 7.

The chain links TRBV7-2 to TRBJ1-4; D unresolved. CDR1 is SGHTA, CDR2 FQGNSA, per germline. The CDR3 spans 16 residues. With 6 bases removed from V and 5 bases from J, the gap between germline ends came to 19 bases. CDR3 loop: CASSPLAWASNEKLFF. CDR3 DNA sequence: TGTGCCAGCAGTCCCCTTGCGTGGGCCTCGAATGAAAAACTGTTTTTT.

V gene TRBV19 combines with J gene TRBJ2-2; D may be TRBD2 (6 bases). V shed 8 bases and J shed 5 bases, with 12 bases lying between them. The CDR3 spans 13 residues. Germline lookup yields CDR1 LNHDA and CDR2 SQIVND (reference sequence). For the CDR3, the DNA is TGTGCCAGTGGGTCGGGGAGGACCGGGGAGCTGTTTTTT. Its protein is CASGSGRTGELFF.

The sample holds a few counts of this clone. The chain is built from TRBV7-6 and TRBJ2-5; 11 bases are a match to TRBD2. V lost 4 bases, J lost 4 bases, and 14 bases stayed unmatched. Looked up from germline, CDR1 is SGHVS and CDR2 is FNYEAQ. CDR3 length: 18 residues. The CDR3 protein is CASSSPGLADIRGETQYF. In DNA, the CDR3 is TGTGCCAGCAGCTCTCCGGGACTAGCGGATATTAGGGGAGAGACCCAGTACTTC. The full variable domain, with the rest looked up from reference TRBV7-6 and TRBJ2-5, is GAGVSQSPRYKVTKRGQDVALRCDPISGHVSLYWYRQALGQGPEFLTYFNYEAQQDKSGLPNDRFSAERPEGSISTLTIQRTEQRDSAMYRCASSSPGLADIRGETQYFGPGTRLLVL.